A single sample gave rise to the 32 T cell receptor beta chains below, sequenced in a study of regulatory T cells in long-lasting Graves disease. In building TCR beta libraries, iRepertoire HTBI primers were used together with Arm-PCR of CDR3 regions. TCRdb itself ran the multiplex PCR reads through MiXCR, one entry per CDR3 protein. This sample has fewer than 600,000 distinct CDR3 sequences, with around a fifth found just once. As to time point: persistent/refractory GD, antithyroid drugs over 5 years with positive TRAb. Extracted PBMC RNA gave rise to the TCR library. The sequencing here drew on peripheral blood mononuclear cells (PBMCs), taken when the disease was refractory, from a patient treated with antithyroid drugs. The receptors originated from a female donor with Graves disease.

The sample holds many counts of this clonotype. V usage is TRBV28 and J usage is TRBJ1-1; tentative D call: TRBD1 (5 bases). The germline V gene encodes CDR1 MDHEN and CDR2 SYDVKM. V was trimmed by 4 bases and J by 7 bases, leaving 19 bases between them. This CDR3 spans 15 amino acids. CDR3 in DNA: TGTGCCAGCAGTTCACGGGACGGCGTGGTTAGTGAAGCTTTCTTT. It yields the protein CASSSRDGVVSEAFF.

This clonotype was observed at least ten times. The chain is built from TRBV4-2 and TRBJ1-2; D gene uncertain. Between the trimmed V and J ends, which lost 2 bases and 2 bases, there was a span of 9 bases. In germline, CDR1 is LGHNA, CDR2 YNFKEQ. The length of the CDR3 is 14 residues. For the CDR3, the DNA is TGTGCCAGCAGCCAAAGTAACGGGAACTATGGCTACACCTTC. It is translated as CASSQSNGNYGYTF.

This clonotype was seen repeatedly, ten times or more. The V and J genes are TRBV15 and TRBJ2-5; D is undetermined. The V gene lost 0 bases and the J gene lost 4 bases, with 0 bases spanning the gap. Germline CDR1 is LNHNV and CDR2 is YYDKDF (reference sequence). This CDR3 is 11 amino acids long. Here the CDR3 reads CATSREETQYF. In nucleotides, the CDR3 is TGTGCCACCAGCAGAGAAGAGACCCAGTACTTC.

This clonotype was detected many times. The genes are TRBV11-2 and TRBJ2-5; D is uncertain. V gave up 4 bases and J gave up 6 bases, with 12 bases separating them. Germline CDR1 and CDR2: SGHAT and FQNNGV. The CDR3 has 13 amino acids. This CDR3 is CASSSYKVQTQYF. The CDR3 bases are TGTGCCAGCAGCTCATACAAGGTTCAGACCCAGTACTTC.

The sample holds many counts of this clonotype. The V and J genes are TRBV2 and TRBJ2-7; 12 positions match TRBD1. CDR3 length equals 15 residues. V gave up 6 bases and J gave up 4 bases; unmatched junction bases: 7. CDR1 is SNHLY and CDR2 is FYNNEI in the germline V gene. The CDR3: CASSSPGQGAYEQYF. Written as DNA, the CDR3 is TGTGCCAGCAGCTCCCCGGGACAGGGGGCTTACGAGCAGTACTTC.

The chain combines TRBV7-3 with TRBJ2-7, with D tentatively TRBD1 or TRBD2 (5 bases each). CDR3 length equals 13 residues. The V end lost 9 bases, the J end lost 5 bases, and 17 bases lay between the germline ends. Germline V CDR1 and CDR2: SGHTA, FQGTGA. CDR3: CASPGQGRNEQYF. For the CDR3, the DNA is TGTGCCAGTCCGGGGCAGGGTAGAAACGAGCAGTACTTC.

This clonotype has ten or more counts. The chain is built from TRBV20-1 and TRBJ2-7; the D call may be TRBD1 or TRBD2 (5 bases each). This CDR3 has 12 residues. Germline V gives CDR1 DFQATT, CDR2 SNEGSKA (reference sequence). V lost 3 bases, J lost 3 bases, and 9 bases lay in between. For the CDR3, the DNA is TGCAGTGCTAGGGTTGGGGGCTACGAGCAGTACTTC. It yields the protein CSARVGGYEQYF.

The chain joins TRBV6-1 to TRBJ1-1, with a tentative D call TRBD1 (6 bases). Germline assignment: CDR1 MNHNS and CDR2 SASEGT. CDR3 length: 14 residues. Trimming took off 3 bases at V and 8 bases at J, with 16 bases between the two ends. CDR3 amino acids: CASSEAAGAGEAFF. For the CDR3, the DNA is TGTGCCAGCAGTGAGGCGGCAGGGGCGGGCGAAGCTTTCTTT.

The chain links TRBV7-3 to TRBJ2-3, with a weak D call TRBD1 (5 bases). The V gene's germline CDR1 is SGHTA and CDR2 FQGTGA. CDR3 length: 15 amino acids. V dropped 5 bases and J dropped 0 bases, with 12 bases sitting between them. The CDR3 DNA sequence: TGTGCCAGCAGCCCCCAGGGCTCTAGCACAGATACGCAGTATTTT. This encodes CASSPQGSSTDTQYF.

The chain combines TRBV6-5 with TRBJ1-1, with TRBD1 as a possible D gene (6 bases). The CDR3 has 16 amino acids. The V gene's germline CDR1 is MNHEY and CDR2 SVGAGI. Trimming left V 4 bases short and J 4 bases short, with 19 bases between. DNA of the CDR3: TGTGCCAGCAGTTCCCACAGGGTACAGGGTACCACTGAAGCTTTCTTT. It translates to CASSSHRVQGTTEAFF.

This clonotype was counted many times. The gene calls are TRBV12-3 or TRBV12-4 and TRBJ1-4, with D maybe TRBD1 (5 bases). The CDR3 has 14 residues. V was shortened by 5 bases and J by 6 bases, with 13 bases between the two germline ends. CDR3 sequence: CASSPGGSDEKLFF. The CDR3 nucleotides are TGTGCCAGCAGTCCCGGGGGGTCTGATGAAAAACTGTTTTTT.

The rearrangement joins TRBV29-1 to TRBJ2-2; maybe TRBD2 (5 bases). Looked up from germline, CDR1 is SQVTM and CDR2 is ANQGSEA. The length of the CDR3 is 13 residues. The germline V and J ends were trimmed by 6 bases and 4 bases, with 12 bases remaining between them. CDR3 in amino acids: CSVGGLRTGELFF. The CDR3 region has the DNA TGCAGCGTCGGAGGACTGCGCACCGGGGAGCTGTTTTTT.

The CDR3 reads CSAIRTDTQYF. For the CDR3, the DNA is TGCAGTGCTATCCGCACAGATACGCAGTATTTT. The rearrangement uses TRBV20-1 and TRBJ2-3; no firm D call. Trimming pared 4 bases from V and 1 base from J, leaving 3 bases between. Germline CDR1 reads DFQATT; CDR2 reads SNEGSKA (reference sequence). CDR3 length: 11 amino acids.

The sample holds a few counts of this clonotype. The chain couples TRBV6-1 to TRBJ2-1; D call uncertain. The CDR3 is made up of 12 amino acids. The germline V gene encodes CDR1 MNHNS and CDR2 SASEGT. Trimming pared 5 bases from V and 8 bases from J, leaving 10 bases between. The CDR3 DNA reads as TGTGCCAGCAGTAAGCCTCCGGATGAGCAGTTCTTC. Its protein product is CASSKPPDEQFF.

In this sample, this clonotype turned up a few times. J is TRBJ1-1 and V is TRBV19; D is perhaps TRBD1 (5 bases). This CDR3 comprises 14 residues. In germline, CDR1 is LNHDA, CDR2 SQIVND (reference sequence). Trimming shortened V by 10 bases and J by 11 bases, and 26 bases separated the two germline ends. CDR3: CATMLQGTGSVAFF. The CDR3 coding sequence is TGTGCCACCATGCTTCAGGGTACCGGATCGGTGGCTTTCTTT.

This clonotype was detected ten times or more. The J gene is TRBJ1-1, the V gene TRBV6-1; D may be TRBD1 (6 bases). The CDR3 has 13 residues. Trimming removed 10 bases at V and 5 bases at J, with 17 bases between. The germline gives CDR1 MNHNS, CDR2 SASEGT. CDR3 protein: CATRTGAGTEAFF. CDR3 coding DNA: TGTGCCACCAGGACGGGGGCGGGGACTGAAGCTTTCTTT.

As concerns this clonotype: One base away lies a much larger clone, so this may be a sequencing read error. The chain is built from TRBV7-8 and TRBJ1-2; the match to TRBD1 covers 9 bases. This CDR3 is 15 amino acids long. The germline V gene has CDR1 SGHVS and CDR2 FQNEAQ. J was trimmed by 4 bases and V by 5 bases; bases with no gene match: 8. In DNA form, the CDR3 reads TGTGCCAGCAGCCCCCCCGGGACAGGGCCCTATGGCTACACCTTC. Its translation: CASSPPGTGPYGYTF.

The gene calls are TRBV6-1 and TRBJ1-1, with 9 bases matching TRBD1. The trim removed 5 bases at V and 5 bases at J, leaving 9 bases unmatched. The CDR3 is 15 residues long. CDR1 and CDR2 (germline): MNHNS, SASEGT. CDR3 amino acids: CASSPNRGQRTEAFF. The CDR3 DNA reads TGTGCCAGCAGTCCCAACAGGGGGCAGAGAACTGAAGCTTTCTTT.

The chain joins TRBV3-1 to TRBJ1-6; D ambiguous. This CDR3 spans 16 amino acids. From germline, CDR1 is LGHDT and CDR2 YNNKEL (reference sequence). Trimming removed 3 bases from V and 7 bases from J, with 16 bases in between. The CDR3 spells CASSHGWFRKNSPLHF. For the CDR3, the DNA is TGTGCCAGCAGCCATGGTTGGTTCAGGAAAAATTCACCCCTCCACTTT.

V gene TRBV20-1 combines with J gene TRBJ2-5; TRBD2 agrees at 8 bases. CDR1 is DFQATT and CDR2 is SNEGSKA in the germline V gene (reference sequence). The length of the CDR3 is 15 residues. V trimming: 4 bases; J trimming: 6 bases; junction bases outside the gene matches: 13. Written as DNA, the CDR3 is TGCAGTGCTACCCCCCGACTCACTAGCGGAAAGACCCAGTACTTC. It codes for CSATPRLTSGKTQYF.

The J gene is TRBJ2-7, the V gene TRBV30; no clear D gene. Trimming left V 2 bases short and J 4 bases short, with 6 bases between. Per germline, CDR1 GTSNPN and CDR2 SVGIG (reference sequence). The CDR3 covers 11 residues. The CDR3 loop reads CAWSPSYEQYF. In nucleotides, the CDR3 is TGTGCCTGGAGTCCCTCTTACGAGCAGTACTTC.

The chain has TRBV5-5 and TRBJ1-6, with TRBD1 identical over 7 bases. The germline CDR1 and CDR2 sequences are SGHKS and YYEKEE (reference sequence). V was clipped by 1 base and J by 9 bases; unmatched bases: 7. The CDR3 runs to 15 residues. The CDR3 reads CASSLRVQGVSPLHF. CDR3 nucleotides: TGTGCCAGCAGCTTGCGAGTTCAGGGGGTTTCACCCCTCCACTTT. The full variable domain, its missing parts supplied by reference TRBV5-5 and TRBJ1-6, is DAGVTQSPTHLIKTRGQQVTLRCSPISGHKSVSWYQQVLGQGPQFIFQYYEKEERGRGNFPDRFSARQFPNYSSELNVNALLLGDSALYLCASSLRVQGVSPLHFGNGTRLTVT.

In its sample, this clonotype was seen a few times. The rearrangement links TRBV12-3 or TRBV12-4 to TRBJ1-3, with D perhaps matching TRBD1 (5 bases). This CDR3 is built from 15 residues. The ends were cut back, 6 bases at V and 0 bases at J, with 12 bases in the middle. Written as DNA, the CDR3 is TGTGCCAGCAGAATCGGGGGGTTCTCTGGAAACACCATATATTTT. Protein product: CASRIGGFSGNTIYF.

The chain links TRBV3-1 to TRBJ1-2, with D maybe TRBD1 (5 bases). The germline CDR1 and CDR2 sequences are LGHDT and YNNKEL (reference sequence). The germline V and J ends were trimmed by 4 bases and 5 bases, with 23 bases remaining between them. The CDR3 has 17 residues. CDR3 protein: CASSPGAGFGLFYGYTF. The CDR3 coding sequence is TGTGCCAGCAGCCCCGGAGCAGGGTTCGGGCTTTTTTATGGCTACACCTTC.

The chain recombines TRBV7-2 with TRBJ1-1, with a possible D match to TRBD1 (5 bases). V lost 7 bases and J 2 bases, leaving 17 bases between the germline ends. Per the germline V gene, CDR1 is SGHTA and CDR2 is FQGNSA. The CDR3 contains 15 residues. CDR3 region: CASTSIGGFNTEAFF. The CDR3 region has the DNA TGTGCCAGCACCTCCATTGGGGGTTTTAACACTGAAGCTTTCTTT.

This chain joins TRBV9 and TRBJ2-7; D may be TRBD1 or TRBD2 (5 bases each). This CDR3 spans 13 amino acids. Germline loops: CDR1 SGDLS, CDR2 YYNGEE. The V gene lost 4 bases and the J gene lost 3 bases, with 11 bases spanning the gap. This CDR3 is CASSTRDGYEQYF. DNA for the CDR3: TGTGCCAGCAGCACCCGGGACGGCTACGAGCAGTACTTC. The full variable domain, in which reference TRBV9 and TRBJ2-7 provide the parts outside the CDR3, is DSGVTQTPKHLITATGQRVTLRCSPRSGDLSVYWYQQSLDQGLQFLIQYYNGEERAKGNILERFSAQQFPDLHSELNLSSLELGDSALYFCASSTRDGYEQYFGPGTRLTVT.

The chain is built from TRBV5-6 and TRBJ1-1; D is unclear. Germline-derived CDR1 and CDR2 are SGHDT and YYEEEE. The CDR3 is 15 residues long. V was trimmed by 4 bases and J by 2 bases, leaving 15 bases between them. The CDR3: CASSQLLISNTEAFF. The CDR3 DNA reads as TGTGCCAGCAGCCAACTACTCATCAGCAACACTGAAGCTTTCTTT.

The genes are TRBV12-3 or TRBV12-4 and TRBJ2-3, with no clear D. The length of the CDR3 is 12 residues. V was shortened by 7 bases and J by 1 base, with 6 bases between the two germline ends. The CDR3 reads CASIPGTDTQYF. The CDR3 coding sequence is TGTGCCAGCATCCCCGGCACAGATACGCAGTATTTT.

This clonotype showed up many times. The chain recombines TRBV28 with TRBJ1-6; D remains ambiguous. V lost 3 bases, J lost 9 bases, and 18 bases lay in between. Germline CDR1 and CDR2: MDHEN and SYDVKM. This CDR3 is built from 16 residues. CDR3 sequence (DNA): TGTGCCAGCAGTTTCAGCCGGGCCTCGGGTACTTCACCCCTCCACTTT. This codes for CASSFSRASGTSPLHF.

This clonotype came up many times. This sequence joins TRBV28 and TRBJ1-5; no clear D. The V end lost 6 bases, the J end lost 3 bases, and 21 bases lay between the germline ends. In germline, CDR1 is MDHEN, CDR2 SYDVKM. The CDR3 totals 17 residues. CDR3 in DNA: TGTGCCAGCAGCCCCGGCGGCGGTGGTGGAATCAATCAGCCCCAGCATTTT. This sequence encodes CASSPGGGGGINQPQHF.

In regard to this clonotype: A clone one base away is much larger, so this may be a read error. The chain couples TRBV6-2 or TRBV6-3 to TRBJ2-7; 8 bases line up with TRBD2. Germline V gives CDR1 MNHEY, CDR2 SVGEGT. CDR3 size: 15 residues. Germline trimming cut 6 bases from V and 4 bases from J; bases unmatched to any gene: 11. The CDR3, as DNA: TGTGCCAGCAGCTTTAGGGGACTAGTGGTTTACGAGCAGTACTTC. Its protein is CASSFRGLVVYEQYF.

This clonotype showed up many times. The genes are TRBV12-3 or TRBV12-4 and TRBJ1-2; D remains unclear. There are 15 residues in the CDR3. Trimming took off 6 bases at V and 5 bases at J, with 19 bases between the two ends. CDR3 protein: CASSPIGGELYGYTF. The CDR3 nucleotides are TGTGCCAGCAGCCCCATTGGTGGGGAATTGTATGGCTACACCTTC.